This T cell receptor (beta chain) comes out of a study of long-term antiretroviral therapy in people with HIV. Comments on this clone: What it binds is unknown.

It was version v3.0 of the immunoSEQ assay that was run at survey level. For every sample, sequencing targeted roughly 40,000-55,000 T-cell genomes. The table came from immunoSEQ multiplex PCR; TCRdb's copy has only in-frame clones and leaves some out. The sample yields tens of thousands of clones, approximately 88% seen once. Study-level findings and limits: In HIV, the repertoires covered a tighter span of CDR3 lengths than in controls.

The CDR3 has 17 residues. V shed 5 bases and J 4 bases; nucleotides not matched to a gene: 12. Germline V gives CDR1 LNHDA, CDR2 SQIVND (reference sequence). Every participant gave one or more pre-ART and two or more post-ART PBMC samples. The TCR was taken from a man in his thirties or forties with HIV. The rearrangement uses TRBV19 and TRBJ2-5, with 11 nucleotides matching TRBD2. The sequenced sample was unsorted PBMCs, obtained approximately 4.3 years after starting antiretroviral therapy. The CDR3 protein is CASSPGTSGGGGETQYF. As DNA, the CDR3 is TGTGCCAGTAGTCCCGGGACTAGCGGAGGGGGTGGAGAGACCCAGTACTTC. The full variable domain, rest sourced from reference TRBV19 and TRBJ2-5, is DGGITQSPKYLFRKEGQNVTLSCEQNLNHDAMYWYRQDPGQGLRLIYYSQIVNDFQKGDIAEGYSVSREKKESFPLTVTSAQKNPTAFYLCASSPGTSGGGGETQYFGPGTRLLVL.